This is a list of T cell receptor beta chains from one sample in a study of T cells in Graves' hyperthyroidism and ophthalmopathy. One entry per CDR3 protein results from TCRdb running MiXCR on the multiplex PCR reads. The sample has about 710,000 distinct CDR3 sequences; about 17% are singletons. Source material: blood. The origin of the receptors is a man aged 18 to 35 with Graves' hyperthyroidism. Each CDR3 is given with its conserved first and last residue. The D gene is left open where the match is weak. Clone size is not always given. Where it is, it says once, few, many or a class for expanded clones.

size	D	V	J	CDR3	DNA
many	-	TRBV7-8	TRBJ1-4	CASSFRNEKLFF	TGTGCCAGCAGCTTTCGTAATGAAAAACTGTTTTTT
few	TRBD2	TRBV19	TRBJ2-1	CASRELAGGSNEQFF	TGTGCCAGTAGGGAGTTAGCGGGAGGGTCCAATGAGCAGTTCTTC
-	TRBD1	TRBV7-9	TRBJ2-1	CASSSALGQGNYNEQFF	TGTGCCAGCAGCTCAGCCTTGGGACAGGGCAATTACAATGAGCAGTTCTTC
-	TRBD1	TRBV5-5	TRBJ2-7	CASSLTDRETDEQYF	TGTGCCAGCAGCCTGACCGACAGGGAAACCGACGAGCAGTACTTC
many	-	TRBV2	TRBJ2-5	CASRLPGAGQETQYF	TGTGCCAGCAGGCTGCCAGGGGCGGGCCAAGAGACCCAGTACTTC
-	-	TRBV12-3/TRBV12-4	TRBJ2-1	CASSGVANNEQFF	TGTGCCAGCAGCGGAGTGGCTAACAATGAGCAGTTCTTC
-	TRBD2	TRBV4-1	TRBJ2-3	CASSQTLLAGSDTQYF	TGCGCCAGCAGCCAGACCTTACTAGCGGGATCAGATACGCAGTATTTT
-	-	TRBV24-1	TRBJ2-3	CATSDLLGYGTQYF	TGTGCCACCAGTGATTTACTTGGCTACGGTACGCAGTATTTT
few	TRBD2	TRBV7-2	TRBJ2-7	CASSIIAGGPEQYF	TGTGCCAGCTCTATAATAGCGGGAGGGCCCGAGCAGTACTTC
many	TRBD2	TRBV7-2	TRBJ2-7	CASSRLAGGPSEQYF	TGTGCCAGCAGCCGACTAGCGGGAGGGCCGAGCGAGCAGTACTTC
many	TRBD1	TRBV20-1	TRBJ1-5	CSASRDSDQPQHF	TGCAGTGCTAGCCGGGACAGCGATCAGCCCCAGCATTTT
-	-	TRBV6-2/TRBV6-3	TRBJ2-7	CASSYGLASEQYF	TGTGCCAGCAGTTACGGTCTAGCATCCGAGCAGTACTTC
-	TRBD1	TRBV30	TRBJ1-5	CAWSQDRENQPQHF	TGTGCCTGGAGTCAGGACAGGGAAAATCAGCCCCAGCATTTT
many	-	TRBV28	TRBJ1-3	CASSLTDTLSGNTIYF	TGTGCCAGCAGTTTAACGGACACTCTGTCTGGAAACACCATATATTTT
many	-	TRBV30	TRBJ2-3	CAWSVTAGTDTQYF	TGTGCCTGGAGTGTAACAGCGGGCACAGATACGCAGTATTTT
-	TRBD1	TRBV28	TRBJ1-4	CASSSGPRQGNEKLFF	TGTGCCAGCAGTTCTGGGCCGAGACAGGGTAATGAAAAACTGTTTTTT
many	-	TRBV7-2	TRBJ2-1	CASRLNRDHNEQFF	TGTGCCAGCAGACTTAACCGGGATCACAATGAGCAGTTCTTC
few	-	TRBV5-1	TRBJ2-1	CASSLEPLTSINEQFF	TGCGCCAGCAGCTTGGAGCCCCTTACCTCGATCAATGAGCAGTTCTTC
few	-	TRBV5-1	TRBJ2-2	CASSPRLGENTGELFF	TGCGCCAGCAGCCCCCGGTTAGGGGAGAACACCGGGGAGCTGTTTTTT
-	TRBD2	TRBV29-1	TRBJ2-3	CSVILLAGVPDTQYF	TGCAGCGTCATCTTACTAGCGGGAGTCCCGGATACGCAGTATTTT
-	-	TRBV12-5	TRBJ1-1	CASGLDSPNTEAFF	TGTGCTAGTGGCCTAGACAGCCCAAACACTGAAGCTTTCTTT
few	TRBD2	TRBV29-1	TRBJ2-1	CSVEGSWLAGYNEQFF	TGCAGCGTTGAAGGGTCTTGGCTAGCGGGGTACAATGAGCAGTTCTTC
many	TRBD1	TRBV7-2	TRBJ2-7	CASSSDRVGEQYF	TGTGCCAGCAGCTCTGACAGGGTGGGTGAGCAGTACTTC
-	TRBD1	TRBV7-9	TRBJ2-1	CASSPSTGGGYNEQFF	TGTGCCAGCAGCCCGTCGACAGGGGGCGGCTACAATGAGCAGTTCTTC
-	TRBD2	TRBV4-3	TRBJ2-3	CASSQEPGLAPDTQYF	TGCGCCAGCAGCCAAGAGCCGGGACTAGCGCCAGATACGCAGTATTTT
few	-	TRBV29-1	TRBJ2-2	CSFTNANTGELFF	TGCAGCTTTACTAATGCGAACACCGGGGAGCTGTTTTTT
few	-	TRBV30	TRBJ1-1	CAWSAHTRNTEAFF	TGTGCCTGGAGTGCACATACACGGAACACTGAAGCTTTCTTT
many	-	TRBV11-3	TRBJ2-3	CASSLRRNTDTQYF	TGTGCCAGCAGCTTAAGAAGGAACACAGATACGCAGTATTTT
many	-	TRBV9	TRBJ2-7	CASSVGGRGSHEQYF	TGTGCCAGCAGCGTAGGGGGCCGGGGCAGTCACGAGCAGTACTTC
few	-	TRBV14	TRBJ2-7	CASSRGLPRLNEQYF	TGTGCCAGCAGCCGGGGACTGCCCCGCCTGAACGAGCAGTACTTC
-	TRBD2	TRBV7-3	TRBJ2-3	CASSLTALAGWSTPSTDTQYF	TGTGCCAGCAGCTTAACGGCCCTAGCGGGATGGTCTACCCCTAGCACAGATACGCAGTATTTT
many	TRBD1	TRBV18	TRBJ2-7	CASSPLQGASYEQYF	TGTGCCAGCTCACCACTACAGGGGGCATCCTACGAGCAGTACTTC
many	TRBD1	TRBV6-2/TRBV6-3	TRBJ1-2	CASRDRVYGYTF	TGTGCCAGCAGGGACAGGGTCTATGGCTACACCTTC